This T cell receptor (beta chain) was found in a study of cytomegalovirus exposure and HLA in healthy donors (dated by TCRdb to the late 2010s). With regard to the full study: An earlier analysis of roughly 610 of the donors reported 250 to 300 Gb of sequence data and 95 million to 140 million unique TCR beta sequences obtained from about 179 million T cells. An early release that covered approximately 600 HLA-typed donors contained approximately 300 gigabases of sequencing data and tens of millions of unique TCR sequences. The genetic ancestry cluster associated with self-reported Caucasian donors included about four fifths of the 300 to 450 genotyped donors. The study aimed to test whether cataloging public T cell receptors could reveal signatures of past pathogen exposure. The study profiled the T cell repertoires of approximately 700 subjects by immunosequencing and related them to cytomegalovirus serostatus. Besides the first cohort of roughly 660 subjects, a separate validation cohort made up of some 110 different subjects was used. To predict cytomegalovirus infection status, the study brought together high-throughput TCR immunosequencing, statistical association of individual TCRs with disease status, and machine learning. A later analysis re-analyzed previously published TCR beta repertoires from 550 to 700 donors and added high-resolution HLA genotyping to study TCR occurrence patterns. Rather than using new phenotypic data, the later analysis identified candidate immune exposures from TCR beta sequences and from how often those sequences occurred across donors. An earlier analysis of fewer than 750 of the donors used high-throughput TCR beta sequencing to judge whether each TCR beta V gene segment behaved as functional or pseudogenic. Alongside the repertoire data, information on donor age, sex, ethnicity and CMV serostatus was compiled. A later genetic analysis used genome-wide SNP genotypes for about 55% of the 666 donors, treating that subset as a discovery cohort. Every discovery cohort repertoire had been produced on one sequencing platform. HLA typing included class I and class II loci at four-digit resolution. The number of donors typed differed by locus, with roughly 629-640 for A, B, C, DRB1 and DQB1, more than 500 for DQA1, 600 to 610 for DPA1, and around 450 for DPB1. Five DR-DQ haplotypes were treated as single units for association and clustering because of strong linkage in the cohort. Among about 410 genotyped donors of the cohort, an average of about 240,000 unique TCR beta nucleotide sequences was sequenced per donor, of which approximately 19% were non-productive. The study at large found these results: A later analysis found that HLA-associated TCR beta chains were more clonally expanded and had lower generation probabilities than equally common non-associated chains. A cluster of highly shared sequence variants was judged likely to represent a technical artifact of the sequencing pipeline. In a later analysis, several top co-occurrence clusters were reported to appear linked to parvovirus B19, influenza, CMV and Epstein-Barr virus. According to the authors, the approach could potentially be generalized to other disease states and immunological phenotypes. The study gave a list of 150 to 200 TCR beta chains associated with cytomegalovirus. In an earlier analysis of some 540 of the donors, most TCR beta V segments appeared in productive rearrangements about 87% or about 30% of the time, broadly matching IMGT annotations. Immune exposure information for the cohort was limited to CMV serostatus. Because counts were too low, about 18 rarely observed V segments, including chromosome 9 orphons, were left out of the earlier analysis of several hundred of the donors. A later analysis found that TCR association rates varied across HLA loci, with DRB1 alleles showing the most associated TCRs and HLA-C alleles the fewest. In both the original and validation cohorts, the classifier was reported to diagnose cytomegalovirus status with high specificity and sensitivity. A few of the identified cytomegalovirus-associated TCR beta chains were confirmed in vitro to be specific for cytomegalovirus antigens. Across donors, most TCR sequences were observed very rarely, whereas some public TCRs were present in many individuals. Most CMV-associated TCR beta chains appeared to be HLA-restricted in a later analysis, and the HLA associations seemed to be driven largely by CMV exposure. HLA typing was unavailable for some donors at each locus, so association tests used only the typed subset. Sequencing depth was assumed to be roughly uniform across donors in the presence/absence analyses, though that assumption may not hold. In a later analysis, over 15,000 TCR beta sequences were associated with specific HLA alleles at a false discovery rate of 0.05. Linkage disequilibrium might explain the correlated functional status among segregating V segments, but an unknown experimental factor could not be excluded. In a later genetic analysis, fewer N-insertions in productive TCRs were reported among donors in an Asian-associated ancestry cluster than the roughly 700-donor mean. Some IMGT-functional V segments, including TRBV6-2 and TRBV6-3, could not be told apart with the 87-base-pair reads, so those segments were excluded. When HLA alleles, especially DR and DQ, strongly co-occurred, TCR associations were difficult to assign to individual alleles. A further reported finding was that TCR beta sequences accurately predicted the HLA-A and HLA-B alleles for most subjects in the first cohort. In this cohort, only TCR beta chains were sequenced, and detectable features were limited by the absence of alpha or paired-chain data. An association between a missense DCLRE1C variant and V-gene and J-gene trimming of TCR beta chains was found in a later genetic analysis and replicated in an independent cohort.

This clone came up a few times. Its antigen is not yet known. Base qualities are missing; no much larger clone stands one base away. In the same sample, other DNA sequences code for this CDR3. The library relied on the immunoSEQ multiplex PCR assay. For the multiplex PCR, a mixture combining 60 forward primers for TCR Vbeta segments and 13 reverse primers for TCR Jbeta segments was used. The CDR3 region of rearranged TCR beta genes was amplified from genomic DNA by a multiplex PCR assay. On the Illumina HiSeq System, the amplified TCR beta libraries were sequenced as 87-base-pair reads. The paper's processing steps were these. In a later analysis, tens of millions of unique TCR beta chains were counted across the 666 repertoires, and approximately 11 million of these chains were shared by at least two donors. To remove PCR and sequencing errors, raw reads were error-corrected and collapsed into unique sequences using a nearest-neighbor algorithm that merged closely related sequences. V, D and J gene segments were assigned by aligning CDR3 sequences to IMGT reference sequences. For a sequence to be retained, at least a six-nucleotide match to both a V gene segment and a J gene segment was required. A rearrangement was called productive if the CDR3 had no stop codons and remained in frame with V and J, and every other rearrangement was called non-productive. CDR3 was defined according to IMGT convention as the region running from the second conserved V-encoded cysteine to the conserved J-encoded phenylalanine. The earlier analysis of about 620 of the donors excluded sequences that lacked an unambiguous match to a single V gene segment. An earlier analysis of a few hundred of the donors called V segments functional above 56.7% productive rearrangements and segregating when the between-donor standard deviation exceeded 5%. To diagnose cytomegalovirus status from the catalog of TCR beta chain sequences, a statistical classification framework was built. V and J gene assignment, in a later analysis, came from comparing TCR nucleotide sequences with IMGT/GENE-DB human TR gene sequences. In a later analysis, CDR3 sequences and most-parsimonious VDJ recombination scenarios were assigned using the TCRdist pipeline. A later analysis defined each TCR beta chain by its CDR3 amino acid sequence plus V-gene family, and excluded reads lacking a unique V-gene family. In a later analysis, 450 to 600 highly shared, low-generation-probability nucleotide sequences were removed to address suspected cross-contamination and a sequencing artifact. A later analysis calculated a clonal expansion index for each public chain from normalized within-repertoire ranks of inferred template counts. Generation probabilities in a later analysis came from a VDJ recombination model fitted to out-of-frame rearrangements, and those results were checked against IGoR. In a later analysis, hypergeometric tests were used to score TCR-TCR, TCR-HLA and TCR-CMV co-occurrence, with a repertoire-size bias correction applied to TCR pairs. False discovery rates were estimated in a later analysis by permuting HLA or CMV assignments 20 times. A later analysis grouped co-occurring TCRs with DBSCAN, adding TCRdist sequence similarity when clustering within HLA-allele-positive subsets. Repertoires with fewer than 30,000 or more than 120,000 public chains, plus five repertoires with anomalous nucleotide sharing, were excluded from co-occurrence clustering. Drawn from immuneACCESS, this table holds only the in-frame rearrangements with V and J called that TCRdb kept. Clones are partly lost; checked studies trace under half to an unresolved V gene and leave the rest unexplained. The DNA was the basis for D and trimming; V, J and clone size are from that table. This sample comprises some 200,000 clones, roughly four fifths of them detected only once. Jointly, the top ten make up around 2.2% of the sample.

From the cysteine through the phenylalanine, the CDR3 covers 15 amino acids. Only the CDR3 region is kept as DNA, spanning 45 bases read in frame from base 1. V lost 4 bases and J lost 1 base, and the count of bases not matched to a germline gene is 3. Based on the germline V gene, the CDR1 and CDR2 sequences are LGHNA and YSLEER. The cohort comprised fewer than 700 healthy bone marrow donors. All cohort members were sampled while nominally healthy, although unrecorded immune exposures were likely present. The donor tested CMV seronegative, placing the donor among the roughly 350 seronegative members of the cohort. A peripheral blood sample was provided by each donor, and peripheral blood mononuclear cells were used for TCR beta sequencing. Genomic DNA was extracted from the blood cell samples with the Qiagen DNeasy Blood Extraction Kit.

This TCR was sampled from a woman aged 30 to 39 in good health and CMV-seronegative. The specimen sequenced was PBMCs. In this chain, TRBV4-3 is recombined with TRBJ2-7; TRBD1 fits 11 bases in the junction. The CDR3 reads as follows: CASSRGTGGSYEQYF. The nucleotide sequence reads TGCGCCAGCAGCCGAGGGACAGGGGGATCCTACGAGCAGTACTTC.